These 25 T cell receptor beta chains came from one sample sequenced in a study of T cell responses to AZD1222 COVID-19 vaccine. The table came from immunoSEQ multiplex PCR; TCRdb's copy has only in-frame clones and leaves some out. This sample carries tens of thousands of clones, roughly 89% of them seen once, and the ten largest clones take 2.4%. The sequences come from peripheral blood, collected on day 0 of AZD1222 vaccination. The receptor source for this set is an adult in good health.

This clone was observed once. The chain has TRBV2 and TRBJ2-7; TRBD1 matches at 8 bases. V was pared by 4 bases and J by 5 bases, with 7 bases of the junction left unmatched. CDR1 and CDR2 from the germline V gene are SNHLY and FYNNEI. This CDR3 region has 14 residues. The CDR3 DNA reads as TGTGCCAGCAGTGTGGCCAGGGGGCTTCACGAGCAGTACTTC. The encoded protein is CASSVARGLHEQYF.

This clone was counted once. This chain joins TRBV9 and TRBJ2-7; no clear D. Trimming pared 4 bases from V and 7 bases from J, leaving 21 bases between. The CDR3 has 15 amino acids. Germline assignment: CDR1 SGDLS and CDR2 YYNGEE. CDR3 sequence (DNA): TGTGCCAGCAGCCCCTCCTTTGGGCTCCCTCGGGAGCAGTACTTC. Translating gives CASSPSFGLPREQYF.

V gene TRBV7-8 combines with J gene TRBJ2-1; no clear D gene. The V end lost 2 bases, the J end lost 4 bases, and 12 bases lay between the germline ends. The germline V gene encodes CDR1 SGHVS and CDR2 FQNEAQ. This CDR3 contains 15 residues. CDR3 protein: CASSLNFGTYNEQFF. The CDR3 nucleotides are TGTGCCAGCAGCTTAAACTTCGGCACTTACAATGAGCAGTTCTTC.

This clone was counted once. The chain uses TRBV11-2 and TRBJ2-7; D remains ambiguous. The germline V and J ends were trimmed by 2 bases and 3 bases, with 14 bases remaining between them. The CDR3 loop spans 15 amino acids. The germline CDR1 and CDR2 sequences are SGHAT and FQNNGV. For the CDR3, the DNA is TGTGCCAGCAGCTTACGGGCAGTAGATGTCTACGAGCAGTACTTC. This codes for CASSLRAVDVYEQYF.

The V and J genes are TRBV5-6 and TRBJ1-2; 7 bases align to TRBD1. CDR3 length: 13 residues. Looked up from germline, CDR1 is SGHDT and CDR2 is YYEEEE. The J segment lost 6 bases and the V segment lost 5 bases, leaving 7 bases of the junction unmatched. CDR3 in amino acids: CASSKQGTDGYTF. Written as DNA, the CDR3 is TGTGCCAGCAGTAAACAGGGGACGGATGGCTACACCTTC.

The CDR3 DNA reads as TGTGCCTGGAGCCCCAGGGGGGCCAAAAACATTCAGTACTTC. Translation gives CAWSPRGAKNIQYF. The chain couples TRBV30 to TRBJ2-4; the match to TRBD1 covers 7 bases. Germline trimming cut 3 bases from V and 1 base from J; bases unmatched to any gene: 3. This CDR3 is built from 14 residues. Germline V CDR1 and CDR2: GTSNPN, SVGIG (reference sequence).

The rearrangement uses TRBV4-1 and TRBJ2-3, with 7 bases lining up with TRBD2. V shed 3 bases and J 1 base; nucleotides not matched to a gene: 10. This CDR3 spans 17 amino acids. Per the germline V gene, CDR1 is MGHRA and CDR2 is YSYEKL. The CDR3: CASSHPPQTSGTDTQYF. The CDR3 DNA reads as TGCGCCAGCAGCCACCCCCCACAAACTAGCGGCACAGATACGCAGTATTTT.

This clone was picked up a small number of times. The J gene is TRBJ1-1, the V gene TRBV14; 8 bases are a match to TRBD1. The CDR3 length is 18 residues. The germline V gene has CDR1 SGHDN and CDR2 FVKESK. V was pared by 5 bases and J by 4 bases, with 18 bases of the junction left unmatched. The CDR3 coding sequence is TGTGCCAGCAGCAAGTGGGAGCCAGGGGGCCCCCGGGGCACTGAAGCTTTCTTT. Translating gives CASSKWEPGGPRGTEAFF. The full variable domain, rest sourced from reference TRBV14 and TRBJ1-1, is EAGVTQFPSHSVIEKGQTVTLRCDPISGHDNLYWYRRVMGKEIKFLLHFVKESKQDESGMPNNRFLAERTGGTYSTLKVQPAELEDSGVYFCASSKWEPGGPRGTEAFFGQGTRLTVV.

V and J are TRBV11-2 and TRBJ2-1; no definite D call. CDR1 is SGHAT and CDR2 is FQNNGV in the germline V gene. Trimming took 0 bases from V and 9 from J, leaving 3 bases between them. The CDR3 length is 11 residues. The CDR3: CASSLDVEQFF. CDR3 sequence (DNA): TGTGCCAGCAGCTTAGACGTTGAGCAGTTCTTC.

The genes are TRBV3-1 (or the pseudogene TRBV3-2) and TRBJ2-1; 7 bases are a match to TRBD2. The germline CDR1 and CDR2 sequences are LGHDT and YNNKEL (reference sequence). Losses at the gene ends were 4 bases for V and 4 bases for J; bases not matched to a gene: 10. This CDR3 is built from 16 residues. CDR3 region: CASSLDPSGGYNEQFF. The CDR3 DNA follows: TGTGCCAGCAGCCTCGACCCTAGCGGAGGTTACAATGAGCAGTTCTTC.

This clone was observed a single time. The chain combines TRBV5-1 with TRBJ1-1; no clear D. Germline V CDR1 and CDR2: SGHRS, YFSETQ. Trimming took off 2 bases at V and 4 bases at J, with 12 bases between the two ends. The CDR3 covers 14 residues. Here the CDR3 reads CASSFWDTGTEAFF. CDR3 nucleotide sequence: TGCGCCAGCAGCTTTTGGGATACGGGCACTGAAGCTTTCTTT.

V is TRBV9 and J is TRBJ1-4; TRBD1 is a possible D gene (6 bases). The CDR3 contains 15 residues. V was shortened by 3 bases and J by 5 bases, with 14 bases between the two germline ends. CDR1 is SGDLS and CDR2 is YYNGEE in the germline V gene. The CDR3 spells CASSGLGGENEKLFF. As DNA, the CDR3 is TGTGCCAGCAGCGGTCTAGGGGGGGAGAATGAAAAACTGTTTTTT.

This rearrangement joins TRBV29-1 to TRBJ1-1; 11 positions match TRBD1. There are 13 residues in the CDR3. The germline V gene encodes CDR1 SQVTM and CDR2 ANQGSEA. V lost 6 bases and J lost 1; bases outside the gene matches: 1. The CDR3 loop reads CSVGTGGNTEAFF. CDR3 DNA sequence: TGCAGCGTGGGGACAGGGGGGAACACTGAAGCTTTCTTT.

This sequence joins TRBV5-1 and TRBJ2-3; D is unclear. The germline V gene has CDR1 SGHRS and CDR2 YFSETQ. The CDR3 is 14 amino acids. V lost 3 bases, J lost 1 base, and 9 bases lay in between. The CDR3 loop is CASSSPEGTDTQYF. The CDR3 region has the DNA TGCGCCAGCAGCTCCCCAGAAGGCACAGATACGCAGTATTTT.

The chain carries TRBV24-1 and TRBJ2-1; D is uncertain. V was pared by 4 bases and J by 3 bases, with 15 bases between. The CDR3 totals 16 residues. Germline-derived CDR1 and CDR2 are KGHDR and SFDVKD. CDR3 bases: TGTGCCACCAGTGACTCTAGGGCCCCGAACTACAATGAGCAGTTCTTC. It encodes CATSDSRAPNYNEQFF.

Written as DNA, the CDR3 is TGTGCCAGCAGCCCATCCATTGGACAGGGGAATGACTATGGCTACACCTTC. Translation: CASSPSIGQGNDYGYTF. This chain joins TRBV9 and TRBJ1-2; TRBD1 matches 9 bases. Germline V gene lookup returns CDR1 SGDLS and CDR2 YYNGEE. CDR3 length: 17 residues. Trimming at V came to 4 bases and at J to 3 bases, leaving 13 bases not matched to a gene.

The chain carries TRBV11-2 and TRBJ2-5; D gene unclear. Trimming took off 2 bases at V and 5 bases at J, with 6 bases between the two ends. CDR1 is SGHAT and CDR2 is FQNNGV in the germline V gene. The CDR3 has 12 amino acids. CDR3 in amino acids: CASSLLGETQYF. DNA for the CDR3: TGTGCCAGCAGCTTATTGGGGGAGACCCAGTACTTC.

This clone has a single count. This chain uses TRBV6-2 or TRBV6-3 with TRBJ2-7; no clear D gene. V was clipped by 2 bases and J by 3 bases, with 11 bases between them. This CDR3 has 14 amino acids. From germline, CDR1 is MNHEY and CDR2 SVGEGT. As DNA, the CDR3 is TGTGCCAGCAGTTACAATCTAGACGGCTACGAGCAGTACTTC. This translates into CASSYNLDGYEQYF.

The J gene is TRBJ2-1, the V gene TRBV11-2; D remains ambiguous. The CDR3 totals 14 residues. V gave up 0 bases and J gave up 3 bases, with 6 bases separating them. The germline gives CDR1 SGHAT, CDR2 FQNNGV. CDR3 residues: CASSLDSDYNEQFF. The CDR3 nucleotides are TGTGCCAGCAGCTTAGACTCAGACTACAATGAGCAGTTCTTC.

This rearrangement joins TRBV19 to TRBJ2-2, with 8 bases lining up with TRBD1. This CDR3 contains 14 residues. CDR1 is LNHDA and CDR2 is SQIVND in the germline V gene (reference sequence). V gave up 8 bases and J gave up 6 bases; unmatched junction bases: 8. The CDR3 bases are TGTGCCAGTTCCCAGGGGGCTTCGGCCGGGGAGCTGTTTTTT. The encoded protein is CASSQGASAGELFF.

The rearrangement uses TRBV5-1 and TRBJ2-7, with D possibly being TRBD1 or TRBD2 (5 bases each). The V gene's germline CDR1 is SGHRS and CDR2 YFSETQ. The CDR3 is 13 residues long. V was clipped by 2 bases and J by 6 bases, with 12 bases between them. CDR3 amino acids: CASSFEVGTEQYF. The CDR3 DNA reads TGCGCCAGCAGCTTTGAGGTCGGGACCGAGCAGTACTTC. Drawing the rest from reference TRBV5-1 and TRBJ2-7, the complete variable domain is KAGVTQTPRYLIKTRGQQVTLSCSPISGHRSVSWYQQTPGQGLQFLFEYFSETQRNKGNFPGRFSGRQFSNSRSEMNVSTLELGDSALYLCASSFEVGTEQYFGPGTRLTVT.

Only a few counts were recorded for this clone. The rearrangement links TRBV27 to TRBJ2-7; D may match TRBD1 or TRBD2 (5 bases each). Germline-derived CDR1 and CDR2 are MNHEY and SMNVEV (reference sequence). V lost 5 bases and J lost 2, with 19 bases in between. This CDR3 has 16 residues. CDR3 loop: CASSPEGPLKPYEQYF. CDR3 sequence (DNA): TGTGCCAGCAGTCCAGAGGGACCGCTAAAGCCCTACGAGCAGTACTTC.

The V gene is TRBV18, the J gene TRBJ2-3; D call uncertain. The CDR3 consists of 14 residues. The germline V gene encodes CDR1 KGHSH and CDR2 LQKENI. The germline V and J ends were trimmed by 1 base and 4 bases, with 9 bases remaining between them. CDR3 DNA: TGTGCCAGCTCACCACGTAGGGATGCAGATACGCAGTATTTT. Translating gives CASSPRRDADTQYF.

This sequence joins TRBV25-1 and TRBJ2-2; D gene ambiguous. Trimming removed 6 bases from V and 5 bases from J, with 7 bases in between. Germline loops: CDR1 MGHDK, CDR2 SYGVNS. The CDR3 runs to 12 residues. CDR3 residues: CASSLETGELFF. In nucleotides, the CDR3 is TGTGCCAGCAGCCTAGAGACCGGGGAGCTGTTTTTT.

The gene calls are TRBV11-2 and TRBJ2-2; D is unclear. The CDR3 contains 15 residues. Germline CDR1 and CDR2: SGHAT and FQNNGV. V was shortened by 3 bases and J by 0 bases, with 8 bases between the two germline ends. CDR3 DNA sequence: TGTGCCAGCAGCTTTCGCACGGCGAACACCGGGGAGCTGTTTTTT. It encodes CASSFRTANTGELFF.